The 15 T cell receptor beta chains listed next were all sequenced from one sample in a study of control samples from healthy donors and cancer patients (dated by TCRdb to between 2020 and 2021). Library preparation was by the immunoSEQ multiplex PCR assay. Entries here come from immuneACCESS through TCRdb and include only in-frame sequences with V and J called. Some clones fail to appear in such tables; in the studies checked, an unresolved V gene covers under half of the shortfall, and the cause of the remainder is unknown. The sample table lists roughly 180,000 clones, 75% to 95% of them with a count of one. Approximately 2% of the sample lies in the top ten. The sample comprised blood. These receptor sequences come from a woman between 40 and 55 years old in good health.

The chain combines TRBV6-1 with TRBJ1-6; D gene ambiguous. This CDR3 is 13 amino acids long. CDR1 is MNHNS and CDR2 is SASEGT in the germline V gene. V was trimmed by 1 base and J by 6 bases, leaving 4 bases between them. CDR3 loop: CASSEGANSPLHF. The CDR3 coding sequence is TGTGCCAGCAGTGAAGGCGCTAATTCACCCCTCCACTTT.

In the case of this clone: The junction departs from germline at one end; a sequencing error may be responsible. The chain is built from TRBV7-3 and TRBJ1-1; the D is unclear. The CDR3 length is 17 residues. Per the germline V gene, CDR1 is SGHTA and CDR2 is FQGTGA. The chain's CDR3 is CASTLQQPKKMNTEAFF. In nucleotides, the CDR3 is TGTGCCAGCACCTTACAGCAACCAAAGAAAATGAACACTGAAGCTTTCTTT.

V usage is TRBV5-1 and J usage is TRBJ1-4; 11 bases line up with TRBD1. This CDR3 comprises 15 residues. The germline V gene encodes CDR1 SGHRS and CDR2 YFSETQ. The V gene end was trimmed by 4 bases and the J gene end by 7 bases; junction bases not matched to a gene: 6. The CDR3 protein is CASSPRGTGGEKLFF. The CDR3 DNA sequence: TGCGCCAGCAGCCCCCGTGGGACAGGGGGTGAAAAACTGTTTTTT.

The CDR3 sequence: CASSLGPYGYTF. CDR3 DNA: TGTGCCAGCAGCCTGGGACCGTATGGCTACACCTTC. The chain recombines TRBV6-5 with TRBJ1-2; D may be TRBD1 (5 bases). Germline CDR1 and CDR2: MNHEY and SVGAGI. The CDR3 runs to 12 residues. Trimming took off 6 bases at V and 5 bases at J, with 10 bases between the two ends.

This chain's CDR3 is CASSEAGRVGNYGYTF. CDR3 nucleotides: TGTGCCAGCAGTGAAGCGGGCAGGGTGGGAAACTATGGCTACACCTTC. This chain links TRBV6-1 with TRBJ1-2, with a tentative D call TRBD1 (5 bases). The germline V gene has CDR1 MNHNS and CDR2 SASEGT. V shed 0 bases and J shed 2 bases, with 13 bases lying between them. The CDR3 has 16 amino acids.

Points on this clone: Other DNA sequences from this sample encode an identical CDR3 as well. This rearrangement joins TRBV6-5 to TRBJ1-1; the D gene is possibly TRBD1 (6 bases). The germline CDR1 and CDR2 sequences are MNHEY and SVGAGI. Trimming took 2 bases from V and 1 from J, leaving 8 bases between them. This CDR3 region has 14 residues. In DNA form, the CDR3 reads TGTGCCAGCAGTTACGGACAGCCGAACACTGAAGCTTTCTTT. It yields the protein CASSYGQPNTEAFF.

This clone showed up just a few times. V and J are TRBV12-5 and TRBJ2-1; D perhaps matches TRBD2 (5 bases). Trimming stripped 5 bases from V and 6 bases from J, with 14 bases between. CDR3 length: 14 residues. Per the germline V gene, CDR1 is LGHNT and CDR2 is FRNRAP. The CDR3 spells CASGIEPGSNEQFF. The CDR3 coding sequence is TGTGCTAGTGGTATCGAACCGGGGTCCAATGAGCAGTTCTTC.

The chain employs TRBV2 and TRBJ1-2, with D unclear. V lost 7 bases and J 7 bases, leaving 10 bases between the germline ends. CDR3 length: 11 residues. CDR1 and CDR2 from the germline V gene are SNHLY and FYNNEI. The CDR3 nucleotides read TGTGCCAGCACCCCGGACGGTGGCTACACCTTC. This codes for CASTPDGGYTF.

CDR3 in amino acids: CASSEYPTGFEFRNTEAFF. The CDR3 DNA is TGTGCCAGCAGTGAATATCCGACAGGGTTTGAGTTCCGGAACACTGAAGCTTTCTTT. This sequence joins TRBV2 and TRBJ1-1; 7 bases are a match to TRBD1. V trimming: 2 bases; J trimming: 1 base; junction bases outside the gene matches: 16. CDR3 size: 19 residues. Germline-derived CDR1 and CDR2 are SNHLY and FYNNEI.

The V and J genes are TRBV24-1 and TRBJ1-6; 9 bases match TRBD1. V lost 3 bases, J lost 7 bases, and 3 bases stayed unmatched. This CDR3 is 15 amino acids long. From germline, CDR1 is KGHDR and CDR2 SFDVKD. The CDR3 spells CATSDPGTGNSPLHF. In DNA, the CDR3 is TGTGCCACCAGTGATCCCGGGACAGGGAATTCACCCCTCCACTTT.

V is TRBV2 and J is TRBJ1-5, with 9 bases lining up with TRBD1. CDR3 length: 15 residues. Germline lookup yields CDR1 SNHLY and CDR2 FYNNEI. The J segment lost 5 bases and the V segment lost 6 bases, leaving 8 bases of the junction unmatched. The CDR3 protein is CASRGDRVRHQPQHF. DNA for the CDR3: TGTGCCAGCAGGGGGGACAGGGTCCGCCATCAGCCCCAGCATTTT.

V gene TRBV5-1 combines with J gene TRBJ2-3; D uncertain. With 1 base removed from V and 0 bases from J, the gap between germline ends came to 6 bases. Germline V gene sequence: CDR1 SGHRS, CDR2 YFSETQ. The CDR3 sequence is 14 residues long. In DNA form, the CDR3 reads TGCGCCAGCAGCTTGACACAGAGCACAGATACGCAGTATTTT. It yields the protein CASSLTQSTDTQYF.

V gene TRBV4-1 combines with J gene TRBJ1-5, with no clear D. Germline V gene data show CDR1 as MGHRA and CDR2 as YSYEKL. V lost 3 bases and J lost 7, with 13 bases in between. The CDR3 has 14 residues. The CDR3 DNA is TGCGCCAGCAGCCATCCCAGTGAGGGACAGCCCCAGCATTTT. Its protein product is CASSHPSEGQPQHF.

J is TRBJ2-1 and V is TRBV13, with D possibly called TRBD1 or TRBD2 (5 bases each). Germline lookup yields CDR1 PRHDT and CDR2 FYEKMQ (reference sequence). Trimming removed 5 bases at V and 4 bases at J, with 15 bases between. CDR3 length: 15 amino acids. CDR3 amino acids: CASSRGQTGYNEQFF. For the CDR3, the DNA is TGTGCCAGCAGCCGGGGCCAAACGGGGTACAATGAGCAGTTCTTC.

This clone was recorded only once. The chain is built from TRBV2 and TRBJ1-5; perhaps TRBD1 as D (6 bases). The CDR3 is 14 residues long. Trimming shortened V by 6 bases and J by 6 bases, and 15 bases separated the two germline ends. The V gene's germline CDR1 is SNHLY and CDR2 FYNNEI. CDR3 loop: CASSYGGAGQPQHF. The CDR3 coding sequence is TGTGCCAGCAGCTATGGGGGGGCGGGTCAGCCCCAGCATTTT.